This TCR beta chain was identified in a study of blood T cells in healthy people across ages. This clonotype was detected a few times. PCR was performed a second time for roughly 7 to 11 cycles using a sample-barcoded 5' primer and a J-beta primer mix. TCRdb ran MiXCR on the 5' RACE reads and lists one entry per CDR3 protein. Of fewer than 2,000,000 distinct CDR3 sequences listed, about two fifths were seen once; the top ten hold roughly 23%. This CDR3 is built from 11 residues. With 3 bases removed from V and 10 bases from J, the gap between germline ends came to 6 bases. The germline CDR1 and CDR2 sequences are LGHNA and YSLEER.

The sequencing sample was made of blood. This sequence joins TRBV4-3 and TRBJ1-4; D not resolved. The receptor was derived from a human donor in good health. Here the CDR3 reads CASSQSGKLFF. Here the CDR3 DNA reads TGCGCCAGCAGCCAGTCCGGAAAACTGTTTTTT.